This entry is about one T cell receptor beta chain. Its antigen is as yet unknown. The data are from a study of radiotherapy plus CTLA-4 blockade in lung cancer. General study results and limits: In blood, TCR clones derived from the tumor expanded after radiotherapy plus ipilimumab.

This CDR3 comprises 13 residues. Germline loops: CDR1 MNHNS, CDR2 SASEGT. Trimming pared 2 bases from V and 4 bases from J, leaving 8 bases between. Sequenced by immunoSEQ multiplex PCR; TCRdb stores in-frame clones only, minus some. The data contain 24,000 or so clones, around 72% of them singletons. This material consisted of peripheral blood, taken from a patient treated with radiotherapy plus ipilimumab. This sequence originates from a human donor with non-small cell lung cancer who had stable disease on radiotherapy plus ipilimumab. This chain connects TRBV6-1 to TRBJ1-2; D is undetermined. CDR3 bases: TGTGCCAGCAGTGAAAGTAGGAGCTATGGCTACACCTTC. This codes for CASSESRSYGYTF.